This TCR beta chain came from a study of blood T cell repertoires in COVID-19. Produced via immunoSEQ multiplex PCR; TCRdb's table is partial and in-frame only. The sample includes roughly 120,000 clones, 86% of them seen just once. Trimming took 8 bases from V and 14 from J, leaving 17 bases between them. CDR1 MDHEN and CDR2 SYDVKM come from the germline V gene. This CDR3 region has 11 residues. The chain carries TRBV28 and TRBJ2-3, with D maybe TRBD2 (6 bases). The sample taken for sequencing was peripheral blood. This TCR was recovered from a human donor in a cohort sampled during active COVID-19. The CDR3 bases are TGTGCCAGCGCGGGACCGGGTAAACTGTATTTT. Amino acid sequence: CASAGPGKLYF.